One sample yielded the 8 T cell receptor beta chains listed below, sequenced in a study of shared clonotypes between healthy human individuals. This table comes from immunoSEQ multiplex PCR, and its TCRdb copy is limited to in-frame clones, with some not included. The sample has over a million clones, approximately 76% seen once. The specimen sequenced was memory CD4+ T cells sorted from blood. Subset denoted: CD45RA-negative fraction. All receptors derive from a man in his late teens or twenties in good health.

The V gene is TRBV10-3, the J gene TRBJ2-7; 13 bases agree with TRBD2. The length of the CDR3 is 15 residues. The trim removed 6 bases at V and 4 bases at J, leaving 6 bases unmatched. From germline, CDR1 is ENHRY and CDR2 SYGVKD. The CDR3 loop reads CAISGLAGVGYEQYF. The CDR3 DNA is TGTGCCATCAGCGGACTAGCGGGAGTAGGGTACGAGCAGTACTTC.

This clone was seen at least ten times. The J gene is TRBJ1-4, the V gene TRBV2; the D gene is possibly TRBD1 (5 bases). Trimming pared 4 bases from V and 2 bases from J, leaving 5 bases between. The CDR3 totals 13 residues. CDR1 is SNHLY and CDR2 is FYNNEI in the germline V gene. The CDR3 coding sequence is TGTGCCAGCAGTGGACAGACTAATGAAAAACTGTTTTTT. This sequence encodes CASSGQTNEKLFF.

This chain connects TRBV4-3 to TRBJ2-1; 10 nucleotides line up with TRBD2. V shed 2 bases and J 7 bases; nucleotides not matched to a gene: 5. Looked up from germline, CDR1 is LGHNA and CDR2 is YSLEER. This CDR3 is built from 15 residues. CDR3 coding DNA: TGCGCCAGCAGCCAAATTATAGCGGGAGGTAATGAGCAGTTCTTC. Its translation is CASSQIIAGGNEQFF.

The chain has TRBV5-1 and TRBJ2-3; the match to TRBD2 covers 9 bases. The V gene end was trimmed by 1 base and the J gene end by 2 bases; junction bases not matched to a gene: 8. CDR1 is SGHRS, CDR2 YFSETQ, per germline. The CDR3 is 17 residues long. The CDR3 sequence is CASSLSGGPLVTDTQYF. The CDR3 bases are TGCGCCAGCAGCTTGAGCGGGGGGCCCCTAGTCACAGATACGCAGTATTTT.

The chain carries TRBV6-1 and TRBJ1-2; the D gene is possibly TRBD1 (5 bases). Germline V gene lookup returns CDR1 MNHNS and CDR2 SASEGT. Trimming cost V 6 bases and J 0 bases, with 11 bases left between them. This CDR3 is built from 14 residues. The CDR3 DNA reads as TGTGCCAGCAGGGACAAGGGACCTAACTATGGCTACACCTTC. This translates into CASRDKGPNYGYTF.

Regarding this clone: A single base is all that separates this from a far larger clone, so a read error is likely. The rearrangement uses TRBV7-9 and TRBJ2-7; TRBD1 matches at 10 bases. The CDR3 contains 14 residues. From germline, CDR1 is SEHNR and CDR2 FQNEAQ (reference sequence). Trimming at V came to 5 bases and at J to 3 bases, leaving 4 bases not matched to a gene. The CDR3 DNA sequence: TGTGCCAGCAGCCCCGGGACAGGGGACTACGAGCAGTACTTC. This translates into CASSPGTGDYEQYF.

The chain combines TRBV5-6 with TRBJ2-5; 11 bases agree with TRBD2. The CDR3 length is 14 residues. Germline CDR1 is SGHDT and CDR2 is YYEEEE. Unmatched junction bases numbered 2, after V lost 4 bases and J lost 3 bases. The CDR3 spells CASSGGLAEETQYF. CDR3 coding DNA: TGTGCCAGCAGCGGGGGACTAGCGGAAGAGACCCAGTACTTC.

This clone was observed a few times. The chain combines TRBV9 with TRBJ1-6; D is unresolved. Per germline, CDR1 SGDLS and CDR2 YYNGEE. Trimming took 3 bases from V and 4 from J, leaving 8 bases between them. CDR3 size: 14 residues. The DNA of the CDR3 is TGTGCCAGCAGCGGGGCAGCTTATAATTCACCCCTCCACTTT. Translating it yields CASSGAAYNSPLHF.